A selection of T cell receptor beta chains follows, all from one sample in a study of CDR3 diversity in severe acne. TCRdb reanalysed the PCR reads using MiXCR and keeps one entry per CDR3 protein. The data hold fewer than 100,000 distinct CDR3 sequences, with around 49% observed a single time. Sequencing was carried out using blood. These receptors came from a male donor in good health, without acne. CDR3s include the opening cysteine and the closing phenylalanine or tryptophan. D genes are given only for firm matches. Clone size, where shown, is once, few, many, or a class for clones that have expanded.

TRBJ1-3 - TRBV7-9 few CASSFGSGNTIYF TGTGCCAGCAGCTTCGGGTCTGGAAACACCATATATTTT
TRBJ2-5 - TRBV5-1 - CASSPDPDWQETQYF TGCGCCAGCAGCCCGGACCCGGATTGGCAAGAGACCCAGTACTTC
TRBJ2-7 TRBD2 TRBV14 - CASSYFTSGIGQYF TGTGCCAGCAGCTACTTCACTAGCGGGATAGGGCAGTACTTC
TRBJ1-6 TRBD1 TRBV20-1 - CSARAGTGDSAPLHF TGCAGTGCTAGAGCCGGGACAGGGGATTCTGCACCCCTCCACTTT
TRBJ2-7 TRBD1 TRBV7-9 few CASSSRQGRGYEQYF TGTGCCAGCAGCTCCCGACAGGGCCGGGGCTACGAGCAGTACTTC
TRBJ2-7 TRBD2 TRBV7-3 - CASSPGTSREEQYF TGTGCCAGCTCACCTGGGACTAGCCGGGAGGAGCAGTACTTC
TRBJ1-5 - TRBV6-1 - CASDRLVETQHF TGTGCCAGCGACAGGTTGGTGGAGACCCAGCATTTT
TRBJ2-5 - TRBV7-2 - CASSQDFEGERETQYF TGTGCCAGCAGCCAAGATTTTGAAGGGGAAAGAGAGACCCAGTACTTC
TRBJ2-6 - TRBV12-3/TRBV12-4 few CASSLLSGANVLTF TGTGCCAGCAGTTTACTCTCTGGGGCCAACGTCCTGACTTTC
TRBJ1-6 TRBD1 TRBV20-1 many CSARRDRSWSPLHF TGCAGTGCTAGACGGGACAGGAGTTGGTCACCCCTCCACTTT
TRBJ2-7 - TRBV2 few CASSGPGGNSYEQYF TGTGCCAGCAGTGGTCCGGGTGGTAACTCCTACGAGCAGTACTTC
TRBJ1-1 - TRBV20-1 - CSARGNGARTEAFF TGCAGTGCTAGAGGGAATGGGGCGCGGACTGAAGCTTTCTTT
TRBJ2-2 - TRBV15 - CATSSLSSPLYGELFF TGTGCCACCAGCAGCCTTTCATCTCCTTTGTATGGGGAGCTGTTTTTT
TRBJ2-7 TRBD2 TRBV6-9 - CASSSLAGSDERYF TGTGCCAGCAGTTCGCTAGCGGGGTCTGACGAGCGGTACTTC
TRBJ1-5 - TRBV2 - CASTGETNQPQHF TGTGCCAGCACCGGGGAGACCAATCAGCCCCAGCATTTT
TRBJ2-3 - TRBV20-1 - CSARVPLQAPGTDTQYF TGCAGTGCTAGGGTACCCTTACAGGCACCGGGTACAGATACGCAGTATTTT
TRBJ2-5 - TRBV20-1 - CSARVTNRQETQYF TGCAGTGCTAGGGTAACTAACCGCCAAGAGACCCAGTACTTC
TRBJ2-5 TRBD1 TRBV24-1 - CATEAGTGGASQETQYF TGTGCCACCGAAGCCGGGACAGGGGGCGCTTCCCAAGAGACCCAGTACTTC
TRBJ1-1 - TRBV2 - CASEGGYTVMNTEAFF TGTGCCAGCGAAGGAGGGTATACTGTTATGAACACTGAAGCTTTCTTT
TRBJ1-2 TRBD1 TRBV11-2 many CASSLALPYSTGSYGYTF TGTGCCAGCAGCTTAGCCCTACCTTACTCGACAGGGAGCTATGGCTACACCTTC
TRBJ2-7 TRBD2 TRBV20-1 - CSAPGTSVTYEQYF TGCAGTGCTCCGGGGACTAGCGTAACCTACGAGCAGTACTTC
TRBJ2-3 TRBD2 TRBV6-4 many CASSALAGEGDTQYF TGTGCCAGCAGCGCATTAGCGGGAGAGGGAGATACGCAGTATTTT
TRBJ2-2 TRBD2 TRBV7-2 few CASSPRLAGGPNTGELFF TGTGCCAGCAGCCCCCGGCTAGCGGGAGGGCCAAACACCGGGGAGCTGTTTTTT
TRBJ1-1 - TRBV29-1 many CSARDTFEAFF TGCAGCGCCCGGGACACATTTGAAGCTTTCTTT
TRBJ2-3 - TRBV19 - CASSLRDGHSYNEQYF TGTGCCAGTAGTCTTCGGGACGGGCACTCCTACAATGAGCAGTATTTT
TRBJ2-5 - TRBV11-2 - CASSSLTGFETQYF TGTGCCAGCAGCTCCTTGACAGGTTTTGAGACCCAGTACTTC
TRBJ2-1 TRBD1 TRBV2 - CASLFKDRVYNEQFF TGTGCCAGCTTGTTTAAGGACAGGGTCTACAATGAGCAGTTCTTC
TRBJ2-3 TRBD2 TRBV5-1 - CASSYGTSGRRADTQYF TGCGCCAGCAGCTACGGGACTAGCGGGAGACGAGCAGATACGCAGTATTTT
TRBJ1-1 TRBD1 TRBV9 - CASSTSDRGGTEASF TGTGCCAGCAGCACCTCGGACAGGGGGGGTACTGAAGCTTCCTTT
TRBJ1-2 TRBD1 TRBV24-1 - CATGEDRDRNGYTF TGTGCCACCGGTGAAGACAGGGACCGAAATGGCTACACCTTC
TRBJ1-5 TRBD1 TRBV30 many CAWSVGTGSNQPQHF TGTGCCTGGAGTGTCGGGACAGGGAGCAATCAGCCCCAGCATTTT
TRBJ2-1 TRBD1 TRBV6-5 - CASKQDRDTYNEQFF TGTGCCAGCAAACAGGACAGGGACACCTACAATGAGCAGTTCTTC
TRBJ2-3 TRBD2 TRBV5-1 - CASSLTSGGNEQYF TGCGCCAGCAGCTTGACTAGCGGGGGCAATGAGCAGTATTTT
TRBJ2-1 TRBD1 TRBV5-4 - CASSPREGAGEQFF TGTGCCAGCAGCCCAAGAGAGGGGGCGGGTGAGCAGTTCTTC
TRBJ1-5 TRBD1 TRBV2 - CASSVATGDQPQHF TGTGCCAGCAGCGTAGCGACAGGGGATCAGCCCCAGCATTTT
TRBJ1-1 - TRBV6-5 - CASSRVSGNTEAFF TGTGCCAGCAGCCGAGTTTCGGGGAACACTGAAGCTTTCTTT
TRBJ2-5 - TRBV9 many CASRIGGGLKGTCQETQYF TGTGCCAGCAGAATTGGAGGGGGCCTAAAAGGGACTTGCCAAGAGACCCAGTACTTC
TRBJ2-7 TRBD2 TRBV10-3 - CAINLTSGGLAYEQYF TGTGCCATCAACCTAACTAGCGGGGGGCTAGCCTACGAGCAGTACTTC
TRBJ1-1 TRBD1 TRBV20-1 - CSVTDRGQTEAFF TGCAGTGTCACGGACAGGGGGCAGACTGAAGCTTTCTTT
TRBJ2-2 - TRBV20-1 - CSLGRGPDYEQYFGPGTGELFF -
TRBJ2-7 - TRBV7-8 - CASSLSRDYEQYF TGTGCCAGCAGCTTATCCAGGGACTACGAGCAGTACTTC
TRBJ2-1 TRBD2 TRBV25-1 - CASLRTSGGAGEQFF TGTGCCAGTTTACGAACTAGCGGGGGGGCGGGTGAGCAGTTCTTC
TRBJ2-1 TRBD2 TRBV5-1 few CASSHTSGGAGEQFF TGCGCCAGCAGCCATACTAGCGGGGGGGCGGGTGAGCAGTTCTTC
TRBJ2-5 - TRBV7-2 - CASSLRQGRETQYF TGTGCCAGCAGCTTACGGCAGGGACGGGAGACCCAGTACTTC
TRBJ1-2 TRBD1 TRBV24-1 medium-sized CATSDGDRGYGYTF TGTGCCACCAGTGACGGGGACAGGGGCTATGGCTACACCTTC
TRBJ2-5 - TRBV30 many CACSGGLETQYF TGTGCCTGCTCCGGCGGGCTAGAGACCCAGTACTTC
TRBJ2-3 - TRBV4-1 many CASSPGPDEDTQYF TGCGCCAGCAGCCCCGGCCCCGACGAGGATACGCAGTATTTT
TRBJ2-7 TRBD2 TRBV7-2 many CASSSHEGLAGVGHEQYF TGTGCCAGCAGCTCGCACGAGGGACTAGCGGGAGTTGGCCACGAGCAGTACTTC
TRBJ2-6 - TRBV19 many CASSRAGANVLTF TGTGCCAGTAGTAGGGCTGGGGCCAACGTCCTGACTTTC
TRBJ1-1 TRBD1 TRBV2 - CASSETGTGIGAEAFF TGTGCCAGCAGTGAAACCGGGACAGGGATAGGGGCTGAAGCTTTCTTT
TRBJ2-5 TRBD2 TRBV15 - CATSRRAGGEGTQYF TGTGCCACCAGCAGGAGAGCGGGAGGGGAAGGGACCCAGTACTTC
TRBJ2-3 TRBD2 TRBV20-1 many CSARKLAGGADTQYF TGCAGTGCTAGAAAACTAGCGGGGGGAGCAGATACGCAGTATTTT
TRBJ1-2 TRBD1 TRBV12-3/TRBV12-4 - CASSSMLQGGGYGYTF TGTGCCAGCAGTTCCATGTTACAGGGGGGGGGCTATGGCTACACCTTC
TRBJ2-7 - TRBV7-9 many CASSSLDSSYEQYF TGTGCCAGCAGCTCCCTAGACAGCTCCTACGAGCAGTACTTC
TRBJ1-1 TRBD1 TRBV5-1 few CASSPGQGFEAFF TGCGCCAGCAGCCCCGGACAGGGGTTTGAAGCTTTCTTT
TRBJ2-3 TRBD1 TRBV5-8 many CASSLEFFGTVTDTQYF TGTGCCAGCAGCTTGGAGTTTTTTGGGACAGTTACAGATACGCAGTATTTT
TRBJ2-6 TRBD1 TRBV6-5 - CASRKLGGTGGSGANVLTF TGTGCCAGCAGAAAACTGGGCGGGACAGGGGGCTCTGGGGCCAACGTCCTGACTTTC
TRBJ1-2 TRBD1 TRBV19 many CASSTHLGQVYGYTF TGTGCCAGTAGTACCCACTTAGGACAGGTCTATGGCTACACCTTC
TRBJ2-3 TRBD2 TRBV6-5 - CASGGGGDTQYF TGTGCCAGCGGGGGGGGGGGGGATACGCAGTATTTT
TRBJ2-1 TRBD2 TRBV6-5 once CASSTKLAGGVEQFF TGTGCCAGCAGCACGAAACTAGCGGGAGGAGTTGAGCAGTTCTTC